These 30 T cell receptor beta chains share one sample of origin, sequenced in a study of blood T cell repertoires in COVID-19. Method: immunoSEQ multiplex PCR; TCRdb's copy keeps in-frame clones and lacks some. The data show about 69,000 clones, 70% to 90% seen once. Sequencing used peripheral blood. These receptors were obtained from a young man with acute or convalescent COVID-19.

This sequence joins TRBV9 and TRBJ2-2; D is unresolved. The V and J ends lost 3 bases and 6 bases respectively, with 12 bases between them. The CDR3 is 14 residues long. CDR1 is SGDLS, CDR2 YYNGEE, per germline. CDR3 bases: TGTGCCAGCAGCGCCAATCTAGGTGCCGGGGAGCTGTTTTTT. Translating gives CASSANLGAGELFF.

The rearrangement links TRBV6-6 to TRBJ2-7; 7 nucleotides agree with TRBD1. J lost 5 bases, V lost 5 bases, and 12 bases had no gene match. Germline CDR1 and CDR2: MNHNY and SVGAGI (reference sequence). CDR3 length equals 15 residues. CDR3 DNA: TGTGCCAGCAGTCGGGACAGAGGCGGCTTCGACGAGCAGTACGTC. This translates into CASSRDRGGFDEQYV.

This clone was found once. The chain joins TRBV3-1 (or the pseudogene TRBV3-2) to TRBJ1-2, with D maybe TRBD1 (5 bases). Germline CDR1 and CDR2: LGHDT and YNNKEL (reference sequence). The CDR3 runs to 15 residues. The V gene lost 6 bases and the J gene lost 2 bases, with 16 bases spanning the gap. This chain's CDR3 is CASSQPWQGNYGYTF. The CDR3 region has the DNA TGTGCCAGCAGTCAGCCGTGGCAGGGAAACTATGGCTACACCTTC.

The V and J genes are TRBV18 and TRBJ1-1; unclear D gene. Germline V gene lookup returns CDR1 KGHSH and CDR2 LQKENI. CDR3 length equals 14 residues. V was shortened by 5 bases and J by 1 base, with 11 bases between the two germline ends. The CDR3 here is CASSERFGNTEAFF. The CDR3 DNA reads TGTGCCAGCTCAGAACGATTCGGGAACACTGAAGCTTTCTTT.

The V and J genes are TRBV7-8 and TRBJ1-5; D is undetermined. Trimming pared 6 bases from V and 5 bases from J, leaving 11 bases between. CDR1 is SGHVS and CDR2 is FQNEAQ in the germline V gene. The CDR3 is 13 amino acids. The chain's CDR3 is CASSYRFDQPQHF. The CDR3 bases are TGTGCCAGCAGTTATCGGTTTGATCAGCCCCAGCATTTT.

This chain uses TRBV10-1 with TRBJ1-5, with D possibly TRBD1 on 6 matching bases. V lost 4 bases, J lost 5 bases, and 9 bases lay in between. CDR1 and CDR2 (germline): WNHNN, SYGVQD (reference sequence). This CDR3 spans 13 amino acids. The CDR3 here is CASSGTAYQPQHF. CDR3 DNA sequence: TGCGCCAGCAGTGGGACAGCGTATCAGCCCCAGCATTTT.

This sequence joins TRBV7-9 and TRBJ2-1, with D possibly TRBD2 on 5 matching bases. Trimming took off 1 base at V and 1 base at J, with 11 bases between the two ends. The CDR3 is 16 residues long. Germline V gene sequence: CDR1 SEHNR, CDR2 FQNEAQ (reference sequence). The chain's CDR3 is CASSLGSGSSYNEQFF. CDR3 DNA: TGTGCCAGCAGCTTAGGATCGGGGAGTTCCTACAATGAGCAGTTCTTC.

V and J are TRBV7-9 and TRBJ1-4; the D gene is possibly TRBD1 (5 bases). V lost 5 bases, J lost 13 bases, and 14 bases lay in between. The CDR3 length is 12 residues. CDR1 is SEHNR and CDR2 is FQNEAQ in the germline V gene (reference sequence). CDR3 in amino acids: CASSHPQGRLFF. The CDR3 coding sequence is TGTGCCAGCAGCCACCCCCAGGGTAGACTGTTTTTT.

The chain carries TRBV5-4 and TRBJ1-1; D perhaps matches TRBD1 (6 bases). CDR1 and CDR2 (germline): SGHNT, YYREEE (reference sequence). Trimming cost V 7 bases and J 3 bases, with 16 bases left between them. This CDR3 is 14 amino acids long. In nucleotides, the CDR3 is TGTGCCAGCTCATCCCAGGGGAAGGACACTGAAGCTTTCTTT. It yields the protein CASSSQGKDTEAFF.

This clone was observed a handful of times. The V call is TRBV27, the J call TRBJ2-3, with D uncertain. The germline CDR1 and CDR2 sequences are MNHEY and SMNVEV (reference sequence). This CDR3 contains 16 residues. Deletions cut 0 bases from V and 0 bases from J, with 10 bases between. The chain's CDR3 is CASSLSRPTSTDTQYF. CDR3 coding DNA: TGTGCCAGCAGTTTATCACGTCCGACTAGCACAGATACGCAGTATTTT.

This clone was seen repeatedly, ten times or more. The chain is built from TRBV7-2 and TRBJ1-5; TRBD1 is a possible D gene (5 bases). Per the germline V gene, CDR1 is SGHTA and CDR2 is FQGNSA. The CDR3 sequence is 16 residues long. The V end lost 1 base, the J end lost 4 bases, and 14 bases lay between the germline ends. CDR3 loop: CASSLVGGQGNQPQHF. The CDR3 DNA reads TGTGCCAGCAGCTTAGTGGGTGGGCAGGGTAATCAGCCCCAGCATTTT.

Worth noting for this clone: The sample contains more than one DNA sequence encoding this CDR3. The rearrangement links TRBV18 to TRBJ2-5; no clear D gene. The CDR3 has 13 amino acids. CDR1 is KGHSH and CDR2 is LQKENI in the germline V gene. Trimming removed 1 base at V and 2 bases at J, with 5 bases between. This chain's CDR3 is CASSPQRQETQYF. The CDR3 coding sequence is TGTGCCAGCTCACCACAGCGTCAAGAGACCCAGTACTTC.

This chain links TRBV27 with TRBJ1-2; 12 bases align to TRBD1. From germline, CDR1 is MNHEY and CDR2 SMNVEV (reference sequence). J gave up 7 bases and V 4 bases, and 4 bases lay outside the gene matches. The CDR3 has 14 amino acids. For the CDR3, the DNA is TGTGCCAGCAGTTCCGGGACAGGGGGCCGTGGCTACACCTTC. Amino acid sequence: CASSSGTGGRGYTF.

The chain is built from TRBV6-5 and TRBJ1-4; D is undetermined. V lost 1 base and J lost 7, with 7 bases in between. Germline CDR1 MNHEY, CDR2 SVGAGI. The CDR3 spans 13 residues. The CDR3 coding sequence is TGTGCCAGCAGTTACTTAGGAGGTGAAAAACTGTTTTTT. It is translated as CASSYLGGEKLFF.

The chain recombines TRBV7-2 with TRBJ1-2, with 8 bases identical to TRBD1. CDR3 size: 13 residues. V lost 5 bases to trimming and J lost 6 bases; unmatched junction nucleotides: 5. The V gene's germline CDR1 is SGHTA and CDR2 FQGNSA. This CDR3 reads CASSDRGGNGYTF. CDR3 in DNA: TGTGCCAGCAGCGACAGGGGCGGGAATGGCTACACCTTC.

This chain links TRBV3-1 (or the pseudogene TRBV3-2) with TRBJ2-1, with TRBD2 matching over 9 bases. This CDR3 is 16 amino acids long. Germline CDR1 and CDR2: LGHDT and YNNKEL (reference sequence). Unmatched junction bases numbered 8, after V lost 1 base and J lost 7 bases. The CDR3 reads CASSQVLAGVGNEQFF. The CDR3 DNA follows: TGTGCCAGCAGCCAAGTTTTAGCGGGAGTAGGAAATGAGCAGTTCTTC.

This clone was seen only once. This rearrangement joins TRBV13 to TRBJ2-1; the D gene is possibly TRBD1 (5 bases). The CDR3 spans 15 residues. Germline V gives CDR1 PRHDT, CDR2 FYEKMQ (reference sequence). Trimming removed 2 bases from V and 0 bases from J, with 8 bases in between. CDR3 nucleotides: TGTGCCAGCAGCTTATGGGGCAGCTCCTACAATGAGCAGTTCTTC. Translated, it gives CASSLWGSSYNEQFF.

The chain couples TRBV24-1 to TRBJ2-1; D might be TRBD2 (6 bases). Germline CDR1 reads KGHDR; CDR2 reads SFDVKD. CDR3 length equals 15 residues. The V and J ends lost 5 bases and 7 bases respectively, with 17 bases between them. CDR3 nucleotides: TGTGCCACCAGTGGGCGGGACTTAGGCTTTAATGAGCAGTTCTTC. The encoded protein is CATSGRDLGFNEQFF.

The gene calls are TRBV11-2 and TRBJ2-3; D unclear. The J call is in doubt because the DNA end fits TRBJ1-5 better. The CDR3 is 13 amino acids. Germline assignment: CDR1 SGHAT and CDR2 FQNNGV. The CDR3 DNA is TGTGCCAGCAGTCAAACTAGCGCCGGTTCTCAGCATTTT. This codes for CASSQTSAGSQHF.

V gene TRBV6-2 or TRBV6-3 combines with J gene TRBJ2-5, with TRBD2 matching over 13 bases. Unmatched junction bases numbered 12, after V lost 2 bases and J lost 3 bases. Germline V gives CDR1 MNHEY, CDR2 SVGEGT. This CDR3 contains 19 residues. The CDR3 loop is CASSYPSLLAGGPEETQYF. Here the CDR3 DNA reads TGTGCCAGCAGTTACCCGAGTTTACTAGCGGGAGGGCCTGAAGAGACCCAGTACTTC.

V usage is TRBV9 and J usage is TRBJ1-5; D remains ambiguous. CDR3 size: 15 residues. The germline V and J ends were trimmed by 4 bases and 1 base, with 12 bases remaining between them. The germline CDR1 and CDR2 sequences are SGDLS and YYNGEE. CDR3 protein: CASSPRGLSNQPQHF. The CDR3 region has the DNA TGTGCCAGCAGCCCCCGCGGATTGAGCAATCAGCCCCAGCATTTT.

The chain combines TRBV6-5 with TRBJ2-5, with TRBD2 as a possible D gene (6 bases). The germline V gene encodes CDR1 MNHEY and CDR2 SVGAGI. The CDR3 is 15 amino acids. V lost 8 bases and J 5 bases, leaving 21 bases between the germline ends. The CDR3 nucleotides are TGTGCCAGCGCGCGAGGCGGGACTTTCGGGGAGACCCAGTACTTC. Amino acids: CASARGGTFGETQYF.

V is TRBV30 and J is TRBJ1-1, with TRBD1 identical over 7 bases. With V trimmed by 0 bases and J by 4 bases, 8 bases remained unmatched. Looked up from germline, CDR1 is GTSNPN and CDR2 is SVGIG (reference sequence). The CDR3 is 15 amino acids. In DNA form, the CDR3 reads TGTGCCTGGAGTGTACCCACAGGGGTCCCCACTGAAGCTTTCTTT. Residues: CAWSVPTGVPTEAFF.

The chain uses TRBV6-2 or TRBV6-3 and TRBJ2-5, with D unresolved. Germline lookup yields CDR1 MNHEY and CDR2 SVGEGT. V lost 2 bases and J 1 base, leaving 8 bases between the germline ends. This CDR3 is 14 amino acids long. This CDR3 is CASSYGGFQETQYF. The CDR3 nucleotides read TGTGCCAGCAGTTACGGCGGTTTCCAAGAGACCCAGTACTTC.

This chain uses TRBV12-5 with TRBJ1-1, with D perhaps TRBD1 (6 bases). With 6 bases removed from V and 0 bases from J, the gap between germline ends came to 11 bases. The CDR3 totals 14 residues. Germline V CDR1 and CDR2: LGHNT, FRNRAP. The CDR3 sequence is CASGTGAMNTEAFF. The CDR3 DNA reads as TGTGCTAGTGGGACAGGCGCCATGAACACTGAAGCTTTCTTT.

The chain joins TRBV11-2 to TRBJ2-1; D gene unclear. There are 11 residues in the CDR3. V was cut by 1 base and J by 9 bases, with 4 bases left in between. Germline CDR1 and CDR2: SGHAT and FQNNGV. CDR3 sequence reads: CASSLGIEQFF. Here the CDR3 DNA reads TGTGCCAGCAGCTTAGGTATTGAGCAGTTCTTC. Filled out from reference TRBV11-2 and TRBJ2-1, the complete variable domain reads EAGVAQSPRYKIIEKRQSVAFWCNPISGHATLYWYQQILGQGPKLLIQFQNNGVVDDSQLPKDRFSAERLKGVDSTLKIQPAKLEDSAVYLCASSLGIEQFFGPGTRLTVL.

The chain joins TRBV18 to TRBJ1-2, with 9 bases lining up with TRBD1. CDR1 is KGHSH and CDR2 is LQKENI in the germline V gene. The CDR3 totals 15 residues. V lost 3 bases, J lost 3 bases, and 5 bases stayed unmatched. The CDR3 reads CASSPGQGSDYGYTF. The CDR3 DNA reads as TGTGCCAGCTCACCCGGACAGGGGAGCGACTATGGCTACACCTTC.

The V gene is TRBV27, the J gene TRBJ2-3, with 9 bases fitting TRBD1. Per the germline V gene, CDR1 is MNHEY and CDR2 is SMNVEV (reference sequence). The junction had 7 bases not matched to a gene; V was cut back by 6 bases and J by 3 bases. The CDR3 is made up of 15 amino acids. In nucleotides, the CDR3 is TGTGCCAGCAGCGAAAGACAGGGGGTGACAGATACGCAGTATTTT. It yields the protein CASSERQGVTDTQYF.

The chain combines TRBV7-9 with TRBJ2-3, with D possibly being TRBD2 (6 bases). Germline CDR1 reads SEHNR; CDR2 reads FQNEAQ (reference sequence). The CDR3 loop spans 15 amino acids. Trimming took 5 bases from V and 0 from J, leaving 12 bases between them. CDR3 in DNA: TGTGCCAGCAGCCCGGAGGGGCTTAGCACAGATACGCAGTATTTT. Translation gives CASSPEGLSTDTQYF. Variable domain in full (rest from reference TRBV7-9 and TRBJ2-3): DTGVSQNPRHKITKRGQNVTFRCDPISEHNRLYWYRQTLGQGPEFLTYFQNEAQLEKSRLLSDRFSAERPKGSFSTLEIQRTEQGDSAMYLCASSPEGLSTDTQYFGPGTRLTVL.

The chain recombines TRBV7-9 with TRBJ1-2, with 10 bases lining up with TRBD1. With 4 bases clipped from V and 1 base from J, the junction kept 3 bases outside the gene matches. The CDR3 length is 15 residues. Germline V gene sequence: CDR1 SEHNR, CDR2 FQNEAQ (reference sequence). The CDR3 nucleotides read TGTGCCAGCAGCTCCTGGGACAGGGGTAACTATGGCTACACCTTC. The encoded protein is CASSSWDRGNYGYTF.